A single sample is the source of the 20 T cell receptor beta chains below, sequenced in a study of T cell responses to AZD1222 COVID-19 vaccine. The data were produced by immunoSEQ multiplex PCR, yet TCRdb's version contains in-frame clones alone and is incomplete. The profile covers 100,000 to 150,000 clones, with roughly 92% appearing a single time and 1% to 1.3% taken by the ten largest. Sequenced material: peripheral blood, taken 28 days after the second AZD1222 dose. Source of these receptors: an adult who received the AZD1222 COVID-19 vaccine.

The chain carries TRBV18 and TRBJ1-1; no reliable D call. This CDR3 has 16 amino acids. V dropped 3 bases and J dropped 1 base, with 15 bases sitting between them. Germline CDR1 reads KGHSH; CDR2 reads LQKENI. The CDR3 sequence is CASSPPAEAGNTEAFF. The CDR3 DNA follows: TGTGCCAGCTCACCTCCCGCGGAGGCAGGGAACACTGAAGCTTTCTTT.

V is TRBV24-1 and J is TRBJ2-1; D tentatively fits TRBD1 or TRBD2 (5 bases each). The germline CDR1 and CDR2 sequences are KGHDR and SFDVKD. Trimming pared 0 bases from V and 4 bases from J, leaving 12 bases between. The CDR3 totals 16 residues. The CDR3 here is CATSDLGGKGYNEQFF. The CDR3 DNA reads as TGTGCCACCAGTGATTTGGGGGGTAAGGGGTACAATGAGCAGTTCTTC.

The chain links TRBV11-3 to TRBJ2-7; D is unclear. Germline-derived CDR1 and CDR2 are SGHNT and YENEEA. The length of the CDR3 is 12 residues. V shed 4 bases and J shed 5 bases, with 9 bases lying between them. In nucleotides, the CDR3 is TGTGCCAGCAGCTCCACGGCTAACGAGCAGTACTTC. Encoded protein: CASSSTANEQYF.

The gene calls are TRBV6-1 and TRBJ1-1, with TRBD1 matching over 8 bases. This CDR3 has 15 amino acids. Germline V gives CDR1 MNHNS, CDR2 SASEGT. V lost 5 bases to trimming and J lost 5 bases; unmatched junction nucleotides: 10. This CDR3 is CASSSQGATRTEAFF. In nucleotides, the CDR3 is TGTGCCAGCAGTTCGCAGGGGGCAACGAGGACTGAAGCTTTCTTT.

V is TRBV11-2 and J is TRBJ1-2; D perhaps matches TRBD1 (6 bases). The CDR3 length is 15 residues. Germline CDR1 is SGHAT and CDR2 is FQNNGV. The V and J ends lost 5 bases and 0 bases respectively, with 13 bases between them. The CDR3, as DNA: TGTGCCAGCAGCCCGTGGGGGGGCTCTAACTATGGCTACACCTTC. This sequence encodes CASSPWGGSNYGYTF.

The chain combines TRBV7-9 with TRBJ2-1; D is unresolved. Per the germline V gene, CDR1 is SEHNR and CDR2 is FQNEAQ (reference sequence). Between the trimmed V and J ends, which lost 4 bases and 5 bases, there was a span of 12 bases. This CDR3 is built from 14 residues. Here the CDR3 reads CASSSRTTNNEQFF. In DNA, the CDR3 is TGTGCCAGCAGCTCCAGGACCACAAACAATGAGCAGTTCTTC.

The chain links TRBV15 to TRBJ2-1; maybe TRBD2 (5 bases). CDR1 LNHNV and CDR2 YYDKDF come from the germline V gene (reference sequence). The CDR3 consists of 16 residues. The germline V and J ends were trimmed by 0 bases and 3 bases, with 12 bases remaining between them. CDR3 DNA: TGTGCCACCAGCAGAGATACGGGGTCCAGCTACAATGAGCAGTTCTTC. Residues: CATSRDTGSSYNEQFF.

The V call is TRBV27, the J call TRBJ1-2, with D hard to call. The CDR3 extends over 13 amino acids. From germline, CDR1 is MNHEY and CDR2 SMNVEV (reference sequence). Trimming left V 0 bases short and J 5 bases short, with 7 bases between. This CDR3 reads CASSLSPVYGYTF. The DNA for the CDR3 is TGTGCCAGCAGTTTATCACCAGTTTATGGCTACACCTTC.

V usage is TRBV27 and J usage is TRBJ2-5; D not certain. CDR3 length equals 15 residues. V was clipped by 7 bases and J by 3 bases, with 18 bases between them. CDR1 and CDR2 (germline): MNHEY, SMNVEV (reference sequence). CDR3 region: CASTTLGRLKETQYF. CDR3 DNA: TGTGCCAGCACCACCCTAGGCCGGCTAAAAGAGACCCAGTACTTC.

This clone came up once. The gene calls are TRBV27 and TRBJ1-1, with TRBD1 matching over 7 bases. V gave up 6 bases and J gave up 4 bases; unmatched junction bases: 8. Germline assignment: CDR1 MNHEY and CDR2 SMNVEV (reference sequence). The CDR3 spans 14 residues. CDR3 residues: CASSHPDRATEAFF. The CDR3 nucleotides read TGTGCCAGCAGCCACCCCGACAGGGCCACTGAAGCTTTCTTT.

The chain couples TRBV6-2 or TRBV6-3 to TRBJ2-7; D is ambiguous. Trimming cost V 4 bases and J 4 bases, with 17 bases left between them. The germline gives CDR1 MNHEY, CDR2 SVGEGT. The CDR3 length is 15 residues. The CDR3 nucleotides are TGTGCCAGCAGTTTCCCAGTCCGAAGTCGGTACGAGCAGTACTTC. Its protein is CASSFPVRSRYEQYF.

The chain joins TRBV19 to TRBJ2-3, with 10 bases lining up with TRBD2. The CDR3 consists of 15 residues. Looked up from germline, CDR1 is LNHDA and CDR2 is SQIVND (reference sequence). Trimming at V came to 3 bases and at J to 6 bases, leaving 6 bases not matched to a gene. CDR3 loop: CASSIGLAVGDTQYF. CDR3 nucleotides: TGTGCCAGTAGTATCGGACTAGCGGTGGGGGATACGCAGTATTTT.

J is TRBJ2-3 and V is TRBV7-3; 8 nucleotides agree with TRBD1. Trimming at V came to 4 bases and at J to 0 bases, leaving 6 bases not matched to a gene. The CDR3 has 16 residues. Germline CDR1 reads SGHTA; CDR2 reads FQGTGA. The CDR3 DNA follows: TGTGCCAGCAGCTCTTCGGACAGGGCCAGCACAGATACGCAGTATTTT. This gives the protein CASSSSDRASTDTQYF.

The CDR3 nucleotides are TGTGCCAGCAGCTTTAGCGGCGATGAGCAGTTCTTC. Protein sequence: CASSFSGDEQFF. The V gene is TRBV12-1, the J gene TRBJ2-1; TRBD2, as called in the table, went unchecked against the DNA. TRBV12-1 is designated a pseudogene. The CDR3 spans 12 residues.

The V call is TRBV20-1, the J call TRBJ1-2, with D possibly TRBD1 on 6 matching bases. CDR1 is DFQATT, CDR2 SNEGSKA, per germline (reference sequence). Trimming took off 3 bases at V and 6 bases at J, with 11 bases between the two ends. The CDR3 loop spans 12 amino acids. As DNA, the CDR3 is TGCAGTGCTAGTGTCGGGGGCGATGGCTACACCTTC. Translated, it gives CSASVGGDGYTF.

The chain uses TRBV4-2 and TRBJ2-2; TRBD1 agrees at 7 bases. Germline V CDR1 and CDR2: LGHNA, YNFKEQ. CDR3 size: 18 residues. Losses at the gene ends were 1 base for V and 6 bases for J; bases not matched to a gene: 14. For the CDR3, the DNA is TGTGCCAGCAGCCAAGGCCCCCGACAGGGTGGGGGTTCCGGGGAGCTGTTTTTT. It codes for CASSQGPRQGGGSGELFF.

The gene calls are TRBV7-8 and TRBJ2-2; weak D call: TRBD1 (6 bases). The germline V and J ends were trimmed by 3 bases and 5 bases, with 13 bases remaining between them. Germline-derived CDR1 and CDR2 are SGHVS and FQNEAQ. This CDR3 has 15 residues. The CDR3 bases are TGTGCCAGCAGCTTCCAAACAGGGAGAACCGGGGAGCTGTTTTTT. As protein: CASSFQTGRTGELFF.

The V call is TRBV19, the J call TRBJ2-3; 10 bases line up with TRBD1. The CDR3 loop spans 14 amino acids. Germline-derived CDR1 and CDR2 are LNHDA and SQIVND (reference sequence). After removal of 7 bases from V and 1 base from J, the junction contained 2 bases not matched to a gene. CDR3 nucleotides: TGTGCCAGTACCGGGACAGGGGGCACAGATACGCAGTATTTT. Its protein product is CASTGTGGTDTQYF.

The V call is TRBV29-1, the J call TRBJ1-2; weak D call: TRBD1 (5 bases). The CDR3 loop spans 11 amino acids. Per the germline V gene, CDR1 is SQVTM and CDR2 is ANQGSEA. V was cut by 5 bases and J by 7 bases, with 11 bases left in between. CDR3 DNA: TGCAGCGTTACGGCAGGGTTTGGCTACACCTTC. It encodes CSVTAGFGYTF.

CDR3 DNA: TGCGCCAGCAGTCCGAGCGGGACGCCATACAATGAGCAGTTCTTC. It translates to CASSPSGTPYNEQFF. The rearrangement links TRBV4-1 to TRBJ2-1; TRBD2 matches 7 bases. J was trimmed by 4 bases and V by 6 bases; bases with no gene match: 9. CDR1 is MGHRA and CDR2 is YSYEKL in the germline V gene. This CDR3 region has 15 residues.